Following are 14 T cell receptor beta chains from one sample sequenced in a study of beta chain features in type 1 diabetes. TCRB transcripts that were expressed got sequenced, as all of the isolated RNA had been reverse transcribed. The data were produced by immunoSEQ multiplex PCR, yet TCRdb's version contains in-frame clones alone and is incomplete. Among 900,000 or so clones listed, 15% to 20% were seen once. The sequencing sample was made of naive CD4+ T cells from blood. These receptors came from a woman in her late teens or twenties in good health.

On this clone itself: One junction end does not reproduce the germline sequence, and a read error may be involved. This chain joins TRBV28 and TRBJ2-7, with TRBD2 matching over 16 bases. Germline-derived CDR1 and CDR2 are MDHEN and SYDVKM. This CDR3 is built from 14 residues. Here the CDR3 DNA reads TGTGCCAGCAGTTCCCCGGGACTAGCGGGAGGGTCCAGCTTC. Amino acid sequence: CASSSPGLAGGSSF.

The rearrangement joins TRBV28 to TRBJ2-3, with D possibly matching TRBD2 (5 bases). V was shortened by 2 bases and J by 8 bases, with 5 bases between the two germline ends. This CDR3 has 11 residues. The V gene's germline CDR1 is MDHEN and CDR2 SYDVKM. CDR3 coding DNA: TGTGCCAGCAGTTTAGCGGGTACGCAGTATTTT. It codes for CASSLAGTQYF.

The chain carries TRBV28 and TRBJ1-5, with D perhaps matching TRBD1 (5 bases). Germline V gene lookup returns CDR1 MDHEN and CDR2 SYDVKM. The germline V and J ends were trimmed by 7 bases and 0 bases, with 10 bases remaining between them. The CDR3 runs to 14 residues. CDR3 DNA: TGTGCCAGCAAGCAGGGTAATAGCAATCAGCCCCAGCATTTT. This encodes CASKQGNSNQPQHF.

This chain joins TRBV5-6 and TRBJ1-1; no definite D call. This CDR3 is built from 13 residues. V was cut by 0 bases and J by 4 bases, with 7 bases left in between. The V gene's germline CDR1 is SGHDT and CDR2 YYEEEE. CDR3 DNA: TGTGCCAGCAGCTTGGTGAGTAGCACTGAAGCTTTCTTT. Encoded protein: CASSLVSSTEAFF.

This clone was detected only a few times. The CDR3 loop is CASGFHEAFF. CDR3 sequence (DNA): TGTGCCAGCGGTTTCCATGAAGCTTTCTTT. This chain connects TRBV2 to TRBJ1-1; D not resolved. Trimming cost V 8 bases and J 7 bases, with 8 bases left between them. The length of the CDR3 is 10 residues. The V gene's germline CDR1 is SNHLY and CDR2 FYNNEI.

The gene calls are TRBV6-5 and TRBJ1-1, with no clear D. Trimming removed 4 bases at V and 0 bases at J, with 15 bases between. Germline V CDR1 and CDR2: MNHEY, SVGAGI. The CDR3 runs 16 residues. Written as DNA, the CDR3 is TGTGCCAGCAGTTTGCTTGGTGTACGTATGAACACTGAAGCTTTCTTT. It yields the protein CASSLLGVRMNTEAFF.

The gene calls are TRBV7-9 and TRBJ1-2; D might be TRBD1 (6 bases). The V gene's germline CDR1 is SEHNR and CDR2 FQNEAQ (reference sequence). Trimming removed 5 bases from V and 3 bases from J, with 13 bases in between. The CDR3 runs 14 residues. The CDR3 DNA is TGTGCCAGCAGCGGGACAACCGGGGACTATGGCTACACCTTC. It translates to CASSGTTGDYGYTF.

This clone turned up a few times. The V gene is TRBV4-2, the J gene TRBJ2-2, with a weak D call TRBD1 (5 bases). The CDR3 contains 16 residues. Trimming removed 0 bases at V and 2 bases at J, with 10 bases between. Germline-derived CDR1 and CDR2 are LGHNA and YNFKEQ. CDR3 nucleotides: TGTGCCAGCAGCCAAGATAAGGGGTACAACACCGGGGAGCTGTTTTTT. Its protein product is CASSQDKGYNTGELFF.

The table lists this clone with a few counts. The chain combines TRBV4-3 with TRBJ2-1; D uncertain. This CDR3 comprises 16 residues. Germline loops: CDR1 LGHNA, CDR2 YSLEER. With 0 bases removed from V and 2 bases from J, the gap between germline ends came to 11 bases. CDR3 nucleotide sequence: TGCGCCAGCAGCCAAGATCGTGCGTCGACCTACAATGAGCAGTTCTTC. Translated, it gives CASSQDRASTYNEQFF.

The chain is built from TRBV27 and TRBJ2-7, with 7 nucleotides matching TRBD2. This CDR3 is built from 16 residues. Germline V lookup: CDR1 MNHEY, CDR2 SMNVEV (reference sequence). V trimming: 4 bases; J trimming: 7 bases; junction bases outside the gene matches: 16. Written as DNA, the CDR3 is TGTGCCAGCAGTTCCGTTCGGGCGGGAGAGGATCTAGAGCAGTACTTC. Translation gives CASSSVRAGEDLEQYF.

The chain has TRBV11-3 and TRBJ1-1, with 7 nucleotides matching TRBD1. The germline V gene has CDR1 SGHNT and CDR2 YENEEA. The CDR3 has 12 amino acids. V was clipped by 5 bases and J by 7 bases; unmatched bases: 4. The CDR3 loop reads CASSRQGDEAFF. CDR3 sequence (DNA): TGTGCCAGCAGCCGTCAGGGGGATGAAGCTTTCTTT.

This clone was recorded a few times. The V gene is TRBV6-6, the J gene TRBJ2-3; a weak D match, TRBD2 (6 bases). Germline CDR1 is MNHNY and CDR2 is SVGAGI (reference sequence). The CDR3 has 15 residues. V gave up 6 bases and J gave up 6 bases, with 19 bases separating them. This CDR3 is CASRTGTQIVDTQYF. CDR3 DNA: TGTGCCAGCAGGACCGGGACTCAGATTGTGGATACGCAGTATTTT.

This clone occurred a few times. V usage is TRBV7-2 and J usage is TRBJ2-7; no clear D. Germline CDR1 SGHTA, CDR2 FQGNSA. The V end lost 5 bases, the J end lost 1 base, and 9 bases lay between the germline ends. This CDR3 spans 13 amino acids. CDR3: CASSRHQSYEQYF. CDR3 nucleotides: TGTGCCAGCAGCCGACACCAGTCCTACGAGCAGTACTTC.

This clone was seen more than once but under ten times. The chain uses TRBV4-2 and TRBJ2-3; D is uncertain. The CDR3 runs 16 residues. CDR1 is LGHNA, CDR2 YNFKEQ, per germline. The ends were cut back, 1 base at V and 0 bases at J, with 11 bases in the middle. The CDR3 region has the DNA TGTGCCAGCAGCCAAGGTGGCAGGCTAAGCACAGATACGCAGTATTTT. This sequence encodes CASSQGGRLSTDTQYF.